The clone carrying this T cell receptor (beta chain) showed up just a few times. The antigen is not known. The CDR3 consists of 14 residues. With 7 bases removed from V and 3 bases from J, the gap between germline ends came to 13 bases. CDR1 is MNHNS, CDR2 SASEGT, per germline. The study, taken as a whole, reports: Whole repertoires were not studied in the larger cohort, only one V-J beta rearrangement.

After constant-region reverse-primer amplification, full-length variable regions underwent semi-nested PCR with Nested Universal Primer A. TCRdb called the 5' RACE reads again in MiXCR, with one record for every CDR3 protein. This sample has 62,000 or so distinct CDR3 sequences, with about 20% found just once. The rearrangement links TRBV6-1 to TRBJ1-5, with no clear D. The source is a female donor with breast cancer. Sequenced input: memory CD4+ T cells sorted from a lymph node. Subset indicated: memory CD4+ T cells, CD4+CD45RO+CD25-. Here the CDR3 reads CASTSGQPNQPQHF. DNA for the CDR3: TGTGCCAGCACAAGCGGGCAACCCAATCAGCCCCAGCATTTT.